The text below deals with one T cell receptor (beta chain). Its antigen is unknown. PCR was performed using 60 Vbeta and 13 Jbeta primers. TCRdb's copy holds only in-frame clones and misses some; the assay was immunoSEQ multiplex PCR. The table shows 100,000 to 150,000 clones, with 80% occurring only once. These data come from a study of cytomegalovirus exposure and HLA in healthy donors. Whole-study results and caveats: HLA-A and HLA-B allele assignments for most subjects were reportedly predicted accurately using TCR beta sequences.

Sequencing was performed on PBMCs. The origin of this receptor is a female donor in good health and CMV-seronegative.

CDR3 amino acids: CASSPWARRNNSNQPQHF. Written as DNA, the CDR3 is TGTGCCAGCAGCCCATGGGCCCGACGGAACAATAGCAATCAGCCCCAGCATTTT. The chain employs TRBV7-8 and TRBJ1-5; D is unclear. V shed 5 bases and J shed 0 bases, with 20 bases lying between them. Germline CDR1 and CDR2: SGHVS and FQNEAQ. The CDR3 runs to 18 residues.